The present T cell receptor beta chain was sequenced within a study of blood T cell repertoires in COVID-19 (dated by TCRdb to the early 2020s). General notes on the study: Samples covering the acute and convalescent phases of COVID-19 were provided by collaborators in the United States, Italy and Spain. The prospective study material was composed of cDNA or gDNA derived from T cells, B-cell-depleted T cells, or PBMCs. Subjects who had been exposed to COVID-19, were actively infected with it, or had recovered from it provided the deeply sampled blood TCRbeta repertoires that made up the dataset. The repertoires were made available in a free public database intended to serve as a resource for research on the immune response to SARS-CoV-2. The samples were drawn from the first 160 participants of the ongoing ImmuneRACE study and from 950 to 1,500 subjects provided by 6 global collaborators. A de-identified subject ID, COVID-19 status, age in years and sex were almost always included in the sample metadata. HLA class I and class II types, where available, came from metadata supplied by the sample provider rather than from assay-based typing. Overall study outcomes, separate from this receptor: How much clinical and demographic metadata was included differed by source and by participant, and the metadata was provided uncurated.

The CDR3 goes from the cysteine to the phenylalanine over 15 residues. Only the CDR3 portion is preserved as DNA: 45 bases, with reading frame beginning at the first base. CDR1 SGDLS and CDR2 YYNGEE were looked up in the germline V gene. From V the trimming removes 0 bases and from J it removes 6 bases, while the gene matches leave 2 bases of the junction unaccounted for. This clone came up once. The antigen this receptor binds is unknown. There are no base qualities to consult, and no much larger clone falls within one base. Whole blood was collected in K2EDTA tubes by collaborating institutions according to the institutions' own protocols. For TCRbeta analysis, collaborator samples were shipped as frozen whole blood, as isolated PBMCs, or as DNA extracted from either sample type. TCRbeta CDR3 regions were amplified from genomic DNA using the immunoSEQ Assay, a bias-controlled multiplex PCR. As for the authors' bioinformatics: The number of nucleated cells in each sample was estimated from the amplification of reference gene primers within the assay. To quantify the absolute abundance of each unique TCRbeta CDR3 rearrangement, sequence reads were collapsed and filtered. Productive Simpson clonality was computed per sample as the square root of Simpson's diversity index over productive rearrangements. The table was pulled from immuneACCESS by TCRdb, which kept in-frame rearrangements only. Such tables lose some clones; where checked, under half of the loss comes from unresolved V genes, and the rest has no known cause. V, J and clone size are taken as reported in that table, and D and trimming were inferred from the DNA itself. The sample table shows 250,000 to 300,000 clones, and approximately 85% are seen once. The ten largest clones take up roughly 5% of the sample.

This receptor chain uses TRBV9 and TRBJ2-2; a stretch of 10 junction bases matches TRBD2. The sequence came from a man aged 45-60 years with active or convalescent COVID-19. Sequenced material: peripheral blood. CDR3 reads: CASSVGLAGAGELFF. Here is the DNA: TGTGCCAGCAGCGTAGGACTAGCGGGTGCCGGGGAGCTGTTTTTT.